Reported below is one TCR beta chain. Its specificity is unknown. An end of the junction differs from the germline gene, which may be a read error. The data stem from a study of OX40 agonist ivuxolimab in advanced cancers. As for the study in general: Given to patients was ivuxolimab, an agonistic anti-OX40 (CD134) antibody. Patients received ivuxolimab, an intravenous treatment, every 2 weeks at 0.01 to 10 mg/kg.

The CDR3 loop spans 12 amino acids. Germline V CDR1 and CDR2: SGHAT, FQNNGV. Regarding the study as a whole: At 0.1 to 3.0 mg/kg and by week 6, clonal expansion occurred in CD4+ and CD8+ blood T cells. Averaging showed that CD8+ T cells had more expanded clones than CD4+ did.

Generated by immunoSEQ multiplex PCR, the TCRdb table keeps only in-frame clones and is missing some. The table shows tens of thousands of clones, with roughly nine tenths occurring only once. The sample was CD4+ or CD8+ T cells sorted from blood, taken in a trial of the OX40 agonist ivuxolimab. The chain couples TRBV11-2 to TRBJ2-2, with unresolved D. The clonotype was recovered from an adult with an advanced solid tumor such as melanoma, head and neck, liver or kidney cancer. The CDR3 DNA is TGTGCCAGCAGCCTAGACCCCCTTCAGCTGTTTTTT. Translation: CASSLDPLQLFF.